These 13 T cell receptor beta chains came from one sample sequenced in a study of blood T cell repertoires in COVID-19. Sequencing used immunoSEQ multiplex PCR; TCRdb keeps in-frame clones, though not all of them. The data contain approximately 220,000 clones, roughly four fifths of them singletons. Input material: PBMCs or T cells enriched from blood (not recorded which). Every receptor here comes from a woman aged 50 to 60 who had been exposed to COVID-19.

This chain links TRBV28 with TRBJ2-1; no clear D gene. Trimming left V 2 bases short and J 4 bases short, with 6 bases between. The CDR3 length is 13 residues. Germline CDR1 is MDHEN and CDR2 is SYDVKM. The CDR3 here is CASSLGRYNEQFF. The DNA for the CDR3 is TGTGCCAGCAGTTTAGGTCGGTACAATGAGCAGTTCTTC. The complete variable domain, with remaining parts taken from reference TRBV28 and TRBJ2-1, reads DVKVTQSSRYLVKRTGEKVFLECVQDMDHENMFWYRQDPGLGLRLIYFSYDVKMKEKGDIPEGYSVSREKKERFSLILESASTNQTSMYLCASSLGRYNEQFFGPGTRLTVL.

On this clone itself: Within the sample, other DNA sequences also encode this same CDR3. This chain connects TRBV7-2 to TRBJ2-5; tentatively, D is TRBD1 (6 bases). The CDR3 is 14 residues long. The V gene's germline CDR1 is SGHTA and CDR2 FQGNSA. With 1 base removed from V and 1 base from J, the gap between germline ends came to 7 bases. As DNA, the CDR3 is TGTGCCAGCAGCTTAGGAGGGGGCCAAGAGACCCAGTACTTC. Translation gives CASSLGGGQETQYF.

This chain uses TRBV18 with TRBJ1-1, with D maybe TRBD1 (6 bases). The CDR3 length is 15 residues. Germline V gene data show CDR1 as KGHSH and CDR2 as LQKENI. V lost 3 bases to trimming and J lost 1 base, with 12 bases between them. The CDR3 DNA follows: TGTGCCAGCTCACCGACAGGCCCCGGGAACACTGAAGCTTTCTTT. Its translation: CASSPTGPGNTEAFF.

The chain recombines TRBV2 with TRBJ2-5; a possible D gene is TRBD1 (6 bases). Trimming took 9 bases from V and 3 from J, leaving 8 bases between them. CDR1 and CDR2 (germline): SNHLY, FYNNEI. The CDR3 consists of 11 residues. CDR3 sequence reads: CASHREETQYF. The CDR3 DNA sequence: TGTGCCAGTCACAGGGAAGAGACCCAGTACTTC.

This rearrangement joins TRBV2 to TRBJ1-4; 10 nucleotides match TRBD1. The V segment lost 4 bases and the J segment 7 bases; nucleotides outside the gene matches: 3. The germline CDR1 and CDR2 sequences are SNHLY and FYNNEI. The CDR3 totals 14 residues. The CDR3 region has the DNA TGTGCCAGCAGTGTAAGACAGGGGGCTGAAAAACTGTTTTTT. It codes for CASSVRQGAEKLFF. The full variable domain, its missing parts supplied by reference TRBV2 and TRBJ1-4, is EPEVTQTPSHQVTQMGQEVILRCVPISNHLYFYWYRQILGQKVEFLVSFYNNEISEKSEIFDDQFSVERPDGSNFTLKIRSTKLEDSAMYFCASSVRQGAEKLFFGSGTQLSVL.

The V gene is TRBV28, the J gene TRBJ1-6; D may be TRBD1 (5 bases). Trimming removed 3 bases from V and 17 bases from J, with 17 bases in between. CDR1 and CDR2 from the germline V gene are MDHEN and SYDVKM. The CDR3 has 13 amino acids. The CDR3 nucleotides read TGTGCCAGCAGTTTGATTCCCGCTAGGGACTTCCACTTT. Translated, it gives CASSLIPARDFHF.

The chain is built from TRBV3-1 (or the pseudogene TRBV3-2) and TRBJ1-4; 7 nucleotides match TRBD1. With V trimmed by 3 bases and J by 16 bases, 11 bases remained unmatched. Germline-derived CDR1 and CDR2 are LGHDT and YNNKEL (reference sequence). This CDR3 spans 13 amino acids. CDR3: CASSHGTALRPFF. The CDR3, as DNA: TGTGCCAGCAGCCACGGGACAGCTCTACGGCCGTTTTTT.

For this clone: Additional DNA sequences in this sample encode the identical CDR3. The gene calls are TRBV7-6 and TRBJ1-1; D gene ambiguous. V was pared by 1 base and J by 1 base, with 4 bases between. The CDR3 spans 13 residues. Looked up from germline, CDR1 is SGHVS and CDR2 is FNYEAQ. As DNA, the CDR3 is TGTGCCAGCAGCTTAGGGCAGAACACTGAAGCTTTCTTT. It encodes CASSLGQNTEAFF.

The gene calls are TRBV7-6 and TRBJ2-1, with D possibly matching TRBD1 (5 bases). The CDR3 contains 15 residues. Per germline, CDR1 SGHVS and CDR2 FNYEAQ. V gave up 5 bases and J gave up 7 bases, with 18 bases separating them. CDR3 DNA: TGTGCCAGCAGCCTTACGTGGACATCTGGGAATGAGCAGTTCTTC. This gives the protein CASSLTWTSGNEQFF.

This clone was counted at least ten times. Other DNA sequences from this sample encode an identical CDR3 as well. The chain uses TRBV7-3 and TRBJ1-3; no clear D gene. Per germline, CDR1 SGHTA and CDR2 FQGTGA. This CDR3 region has 13 residues. With 2 bases removed from V and 7 bases from J, the gap between germline ends came to 9 bases. CDR3 sequence reads: CASSLSGGNTIYF. CDR3 nucleotide sequence: TGTGCCAGCAGCTTATCGGGTGGGAACACCATATATTTT.

The rearrangement joins TRBV27 to TRBJ1-5; no definite D call. Germline V CDR1 and CDR2: MNHEY, SMNVEV (reference sequence). The CDR3 is 13 amino acids. V was shortened by 3 bases and J by 0 bases, with 3 bases between the two germline ends. The CDR3 loop is CASSLSSNQPQHF. Written as DNA, the CDR3 is TGTGCCAGCAGTTTGAGTAGCAATCAGCCCCAGCATTTT.

This chain uses TRBV28 with TRBJ1-5; D is ambiguous. CDR1 and CDR2 from the germline V gene are MDHEN and SYDVKM. The V gene lost 3 bases and the J gene lost 1 base, with 19 bases spanning the gap. CDR3 length equals 18 residues. In DNA, the CDR3 is TGTGCCAGCAGTTTGGGTTGGATTGGAGGGTGGAGCAATCAGCCCCAGCATTTT. It yields the protein CASSLGWIGGWSNQPQHF.

This sequence joins TRBV11-2 and TRBJ2-7, with a possible D match to TRBD2 (6 bases). The CDR3 loop spans 15 amino acids. In germline, CDR1 is SGHAT, CDR2 FQNNGV. V lost 1 base and J lost 3, with 13 bases in between. The CDR3 DNA is TGTGCCAGCAGCTTAGTGGGCGGGGATCACTACGAGCAGTACTTC. Protein: CASSLVGGDHYEQYF.